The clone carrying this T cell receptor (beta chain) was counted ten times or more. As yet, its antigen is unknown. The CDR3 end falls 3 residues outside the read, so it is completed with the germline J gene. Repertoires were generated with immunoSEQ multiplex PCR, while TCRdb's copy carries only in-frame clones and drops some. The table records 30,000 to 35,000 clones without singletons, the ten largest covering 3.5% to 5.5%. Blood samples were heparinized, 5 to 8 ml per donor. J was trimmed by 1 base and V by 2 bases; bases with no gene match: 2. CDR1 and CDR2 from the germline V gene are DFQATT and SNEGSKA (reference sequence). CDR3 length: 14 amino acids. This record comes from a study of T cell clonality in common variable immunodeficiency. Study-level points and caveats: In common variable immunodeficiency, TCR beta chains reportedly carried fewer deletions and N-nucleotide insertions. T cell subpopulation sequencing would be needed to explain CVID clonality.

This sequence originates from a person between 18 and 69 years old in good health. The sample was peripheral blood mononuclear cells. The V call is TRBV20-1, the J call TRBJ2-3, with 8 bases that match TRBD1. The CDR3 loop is CSARPGQGTDTQYF. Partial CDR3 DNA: TGCAGTGCTAGACCGGGACAGGGCACAGATACG.